The 21 T cell receptor beta chains in this list originate from one sample, sequenced in a study of graft-versus-host responses after intestinal transplantation. The protocol was immunoSEQ multiplex PCR, while the TCRdb copy is restricted to in-frame clones and leaves out a portion. The sample includes 71,000 or so clones, 90% of them seen just once. Their recognized antigens are unknown. The sample was unstimulated CD8+ T cells sorted from spleen or lymph node cells, taken before intestinal transplant. The receptors come from a human donor who received an intestinal transplant.

Concerning this clone itself: Sequence at one end of the junction differs from germline and may be a read error. The chain employs TRBV9 and TRBJ1-2; the match to TRBD1 covers 8 bases. CDR1 and CDR2 from the germline V gene are SGDLS and YYNGEE. This CDR3 region has 16 residues. CDR3 in amino acids: CAGSAYSTGASYGYTF. In nucleotides, the CDR3 is TGTGCCGGCAGCGCCTACTCGACAGGGGCCTCCTATGGCTACACCTTC.

The rearrangement links TRBV9 to TRBJ2-5; perhaps TRBD2 as D (5 bases). This CDR3 region has 18 residues. V lost 2 bases and J lost 2, with 22 bases in between. CDR1 SGDLS and CDR2 YYNGEE come from the germline V gene. The CDR3 bases are TGTGCCAGCAGCGTTGGCCCATCCCTCCGGGGTTCACAAGAGACCCAGTACTTC. This gives the protein CASSVGPSLRGSQETQYF.

The V and J genes are TRBV4-1 and TRBJ1-2; a possible D gene is TRBD1 (5 bases). Germline-derived CDR1 and CDR2 are MGHRA and YSYEKL. With 4 bases removed from V and 4 bases from J, the gap between germline ends came to 16 bases. CDR3 size: 15 residues. CDR3 region: CASSPGLSDVYGYTF. CDR3 nucleotide sequence: TGCGCCAGCAGCCCGGGACTCTCCGACGTCTATGGCTACACCTTC.

V is TRBV15 and J is TRBJ2-5; possible D gene TRBD2, 6 bases. The germline V and J ends were trimmed by 0 bases and 5 bases, with 13 bases remaining between them. From germline, CDR1 is LNHNV and CDR2 YYDKDF (reference sequence). The CDR3 covers 15 residues. The CDR3 DNA sequence: TGTGCCACCAGCAGAGATGGAGGGGACGGGGAGACCCAGTACTTC. Its translation is CATSRDGGDGETQYF. Supplemented by reference TRBV15 and TRBJ2-5, the full variable domain reads DAMVIQNPRYQVTQFGKPVTLSCSQTLNHNVMYWYQQKSSQAPKLLFHYYDKDFNNEADTPDNFQSRRPNTSFCFLDIRSPGLGDTAMYLCATSRDGGDGETQYFGPGTRLLVL.

The rearrangement links TRBV7-6 to TRBJ1-1; tentative D call: TRBD1 (5 bases). V dropped 1 base and J dropped 5 bases, with 14 bases sitting between them. The CDR3 is 15 residues long. Germline CDR1 reads SGHVS; CDR2 reads FNYEAQ. CDR3 loop: CASSLEGAGLTEAFF. For the CDR3, the DNA is TGTGCCAGCAGCTTAGAAGGGGCAGGTCTGACTGAAGCTTTCTTT.

The rearrangement links TRBV25-1 to TRBJ2-5, with D tentatively TRBD1 (6 bases). The end of the DNA is better explained by TRBJ2-7, so the J call may be wrong. This CDR3 contains 12 residues. In germline, CDR1 is MGHDK, CDR2 SYGVNS. The CDR3 is CASSDQGYEQYF. CDR3 in DNA: TGTGCCAGCAGTGACCAGGGGTACGAGCAGTACTTC.

The chain combines TRBV2 with TRBJ1-4; 8 nucleotides match TRBD1. The CDR3 consists of 15 residues. Germline V gene data show CDR1 as SNHLY and CDR2 as FYNNEI. J lost 4 bases, V lost 5 bases, and 6 bases had no gene match. CDR3 sequence reads: CASSFGTGINEKLFF. The CDR3 bases are TGTGCCAGCAGTTTCGGGACAGGCATTAATGAAAAACTGTTTTTT.

This clone was seen a single time. This chain links TRBV2 with TRBJ1-1; no firm D call. The germline gives CDR1 SNHLY, CDR2 FYNNEI. V lost 7 bases and J lost 6, with 6 bases in between. The CDR3 is 10 residues long. CDR3 bases: TGTGCCAGCATCAGTCCTGAAGCTTTCTTT. Its protein is CASISPEAFF.

The chain carries TRBV9 and TRBJ2-3; TRBD2 aligns across 12 bases. Trimming cost V 0 bases and J 5 bases; bases outside gene matches: 7. In germline, CDR1 is SGDLS, CDR2 YYNGEE. There are 17 residues in the CDR3. This CDR3 reads CASSVASGGAVGDTQYF. The CDR3 DNA sequence: TGTGCCAGCAGCGTAGCTAGCGGGGGGGCCGTTGGAGATACGCAGTATTTT.

The rearrangement joins TRBV19 to TRBJ2-3; a weak D match, TRBD2 (6 bases). Germline CDR1 is LNHDA and CDR2 is SQIVND (reference sequence). Trimming stripped 4 bases from V and 1 base from J, with 21 bases between. The CDR3 contains 18 residues. CDR3 DNA: TGTGCCAGTAGTAGAATCGCCGCGCGTTTAGCGGGCACAGATACGCAGTATTTT. This codes for CASSRIAARLAGTDTQYF. The whole variable domain, remainder taken from reference TRBV19 and TRBJ2-3, is DGGITQSPKYLFRKEGQNVTLSCEQNLNHDAMYWYRQDPGQGLRLIYYSQIVNDFQKGDIAEGYSVSREKKESFPLTVTSAQKNPTAFYLCASSRIAARLAGTDTQYFGPGTRLTVL.

V and J are TRBV2 and TRBJ1-6, with D unclear. V was cut by 3 bases and J by 3 bases, with 12 bases left in between. Germline V gives CDR1 SNHLY, CDR2 FYNNEI. The CDR3 loop spans 16 amino acids. CDR3 nucleotide sequence: TGTGCCAGCAGTGACGAGCAGGTCCTCTATAATTCACCCCTCCACTTT. Its protein is CASSDEQVLYNSPLHF.

J is TRBJ2-5 and V is TRBV10-3; 12 bases fit TRBD2. The CDR3 extends over 15 amino acids. In germline, CDR1 is ENHRY, CDR2 SYGVKD. The junction had 3 bases not matched to a gene; V was cut back by 3 bases and J by 4 bases. CDR3 coding DNA: TGTGCCATCAGTGACGGACTAGCGGGGTCAGAGACCCAGTACTTC. Translated, it gives CAISDGLAGSETQYF.

This clone was detected once. This chain uses TRBV5-6 with TRBJ1-4; tentatively, D is TRBD1 (6 bases). Germline V gives CDR1 SGHDT, CDR2 YYEEEE. CDR3 size: 13 residues. V was shortened by 0 bases and J by 7 bases, with 7 bases between the two germline ends. DNA for the CDR3: TGTGCCAGCAGCTTGGCAGGGGTTGAAAAACTGTTTTTT. Translating gives CASSLAGVEKLFF.

V and J are TRBV6-5 and TRBJ2-7; 7 nucleotides align to TRBD1. With V trimmed by 2 bases and J by 1 base, 5 bases remained unmatched. The CDR3 is 15 amino acids. Germline V CDR1 and CDR2: MNHEY, SVGAGI. The CDR3 nucleotides are TGTGCCAGCAGTTACGCCCAGGGGGTGTCCTACGAGCAGTACTTC. Protein product: CASSYAQGVSYEQYF.

Written as DNA, the CDR3 is TGTGCCAGCAGTTTATTGGGCGGGGGGGACAACGAGCAGTACTTC. Residues: CASSLLGGGDNEQYF. This chain connects TRBV27 to TRBJ2-7, with 9 bases lining up with TRBD2. The CDR3 loop spans 15 amino acids. V shed 1 base and J 5 bases; nucleotides not matched to a gene: 6. Germline V gives CDR1 MNHEY, CDR2 SMNVEV (reference sequence).

The V and J genes are TRBV10-1 and TRBJ1-1, with 11 bases lining up with TRBD1. The CDR3 loop spans 14 amino acids. The junction had 2 bases not matched to a gene; V was cut back by 5 bases and J by 3 bases. In germline, CDR1 is WNHNN, CDR2 SYGVQD (reference sequence). CDR3 sequence (DNA): TGCGCCAGCAGTACGGGACAGGGGGACACTGAAGCTTTCTTT. Its translation: CASSTGQGDTEAFF.

J is TRBJ1-5 and V is TRBV7-6; D possibly corresponds to TRBD1 (5 bases). This CDR3 region has 15 residues. Trimming left V 1 base short and J 4 bases short, with 11 bases between. From germline, CDR1 is SGHVS and CDR2 FNYEAQ. The CDR3 is CASSLEAGFNQPQHF. The CDR3 DNA is TGTGCCAGCAGCTTAGAGGCAGGGTTTAATCAGCCCCAGCATTTT.

The chain recombines TRBV19 with TRBJ1-5; 7 bases are shared with TRBD1. Trimming cost V 6 bases and J 3 bases; bases outside gene matches: 8. The CDR3 runs to 15 residues. The germline V gene encodes CDR1 LNHDA and CDR2 SQIVND (reference sequence). The chain's CDR3 is CASSYGTASNQPQHF. The DNA for the CDR3 is TGTGCCAGTAGCTACGGGACAGCCTCCAATCAGCCCCAGCATTTT.

The V gene is TRBV18, the J gene TRBJ2-6; D gene ambiguous. V dropped 2 bases and J dropped 0 bases, with 17 bases sitting between them. The CDR3 consists of 19 residues. Germline V lookup: CDR1 KGHSH, CDR2 LQKENI. CDR3: CASSPIGGRTSSGANVLTF. CDR3 bases: TGTGCCAGCTCACCAATCGGCGGCAGAACCTCCTCTGGGGCCAACGTCCTGACTTTC.

The chain is built from TRBV7-8 and TRBJ1-5; no definite D call. V lost 3 bases to trimming and J lost 7 bases, with 7 bases between them. The CDR3 totals 12 residues. Germline CDR1 is SGHVS and CDR2 is FQNEAQ. CDR3 region: CASSFSGQPQHF. CDR3 in DNA: TGTGCCAGCAGCTTTTCGGGGCAGCCCCAGCATTTT.

A single count supports this clone. The chain has TRBV5-1 and TRBJ2-7; 9 bases map to TRBD1. The germline V gene has CDR1 SGHRS and CDR2 YFSETQ. This CDR3 region has 16 residues. V lost 0 bases to trimming and J lost 2 bases; unmatched junction nucleotides: 6. The CDR3 sequence is CASSLEGTGTTYEQYF. The CDR3 DNA is TGCGCCAGCAGCTTGGAGGGGACAGGGACGACCTACGAGCAGTACTTC.